This TCR beta chain came from a study of control samples from healthy donors and cancer patients. CDR3 size: 16 residues. CDR1 is GTSNPN, CDR2 SVGIG, per germline (reference sequence). Trimming left V 0 bases short and J 1 base short, with 12 bases between. Measured with immunoSEQ multiplex PCR; TCRdb has only the in-frame clones, and not every one. The sample carries 130,000 to 150,000 clones, less than 90% recorded once. The sequence came from a woman aged 25-40 years in good health. Input material: blood. This sequence joins TRBV30 and TRBJ1-4, with a tentative D call TRBD1 (6 bases). The CDR3 DNA reads TGTGCCTGGAGTGTAGGTTCAGGGGTAACTAATGAAAAACTGTTTTTT. Its protein is CAWSVGSGVTNEKLFF.